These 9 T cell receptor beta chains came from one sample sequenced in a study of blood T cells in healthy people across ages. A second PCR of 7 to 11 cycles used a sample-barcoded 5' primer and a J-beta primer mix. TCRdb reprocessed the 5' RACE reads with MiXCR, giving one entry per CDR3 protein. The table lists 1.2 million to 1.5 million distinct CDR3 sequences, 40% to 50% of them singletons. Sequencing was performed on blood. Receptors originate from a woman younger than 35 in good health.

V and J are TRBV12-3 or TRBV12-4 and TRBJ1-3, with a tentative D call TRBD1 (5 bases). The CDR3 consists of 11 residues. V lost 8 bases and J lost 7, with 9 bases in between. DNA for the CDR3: TGTGCCAGCCGGGGGACCAACACCATATATTTT. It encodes CASRGTNTIYF.

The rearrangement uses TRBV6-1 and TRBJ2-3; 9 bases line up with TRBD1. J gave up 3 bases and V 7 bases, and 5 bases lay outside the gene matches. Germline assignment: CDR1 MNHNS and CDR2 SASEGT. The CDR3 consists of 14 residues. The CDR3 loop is CASTRDRVTDTQYF. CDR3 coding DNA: TGTGCCAGCACCAGGGACAGGGTAACAGATACGCAGTATTTT.

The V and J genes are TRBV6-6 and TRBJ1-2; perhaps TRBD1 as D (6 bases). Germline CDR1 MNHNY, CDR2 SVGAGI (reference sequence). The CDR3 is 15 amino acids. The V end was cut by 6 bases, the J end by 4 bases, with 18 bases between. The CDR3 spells CASSPDSETTYGYTF. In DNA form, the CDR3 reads TGTGCCAGCAGCCCGGACAGCGAAACAACCTATGGCTACACCTTC.

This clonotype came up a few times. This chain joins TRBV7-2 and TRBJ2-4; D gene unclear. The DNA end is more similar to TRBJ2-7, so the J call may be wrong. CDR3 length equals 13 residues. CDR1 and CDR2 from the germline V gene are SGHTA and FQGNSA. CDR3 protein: CASSPRSGDEQYF. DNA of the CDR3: TGTGCCAGCAGTCCGCGAAGTGGCGACGAGCAGTACTTC.

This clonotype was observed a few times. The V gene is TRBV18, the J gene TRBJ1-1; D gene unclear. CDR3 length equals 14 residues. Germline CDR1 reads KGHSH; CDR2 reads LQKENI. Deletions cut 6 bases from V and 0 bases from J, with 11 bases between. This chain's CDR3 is CASSAPPMNTEAFF. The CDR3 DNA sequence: TGTGCCAGCTCCGCCCCTCCTATGAACACTGAAGCTTTCTTT.

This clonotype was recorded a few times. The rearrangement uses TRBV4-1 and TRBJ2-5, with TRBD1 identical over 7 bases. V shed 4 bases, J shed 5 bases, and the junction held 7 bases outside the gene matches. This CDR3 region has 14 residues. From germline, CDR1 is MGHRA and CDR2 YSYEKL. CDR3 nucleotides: TGCGCCAGCAGCCCAGTAGGGGGCGGTGAGACCCAGTACTTC. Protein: CASSPVGGGETQYF.

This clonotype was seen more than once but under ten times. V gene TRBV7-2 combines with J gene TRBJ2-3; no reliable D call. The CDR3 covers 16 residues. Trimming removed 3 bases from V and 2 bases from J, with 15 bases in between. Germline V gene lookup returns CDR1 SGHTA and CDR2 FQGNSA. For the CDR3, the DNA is TGTGCCAGCAGCTTTCGTCCTGGTCCAAACACAGATACGCAGTATTTT. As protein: CASSFRPGPNTDTQYF.

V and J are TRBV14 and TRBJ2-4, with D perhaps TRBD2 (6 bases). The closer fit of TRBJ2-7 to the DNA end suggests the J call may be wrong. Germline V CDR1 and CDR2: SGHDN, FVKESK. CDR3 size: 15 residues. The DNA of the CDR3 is TGTGCCAGCAGCCAAAGGCCCGGGCGGGGTAACGAGCAGTACTTC. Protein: CASSQRPGRGNEQYF.

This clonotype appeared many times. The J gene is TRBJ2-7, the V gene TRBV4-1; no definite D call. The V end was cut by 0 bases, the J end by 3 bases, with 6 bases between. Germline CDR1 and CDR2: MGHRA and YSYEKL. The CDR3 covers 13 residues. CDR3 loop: CASSQEGIYEQYF. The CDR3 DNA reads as TGCGCCAGCAGCCAAGAGGGCATCTACGAGCAGTACTTC.